A selection of T cell receptor beta chains follows, all from one sample in a study of shared clonotypes between healthy human individuals. Some clones are missing from TCRdb's copy, which holds only in-frame ones; the method was immunoSEQ multiplex PCR. The sample holds approximately 2,300,000 clones, roughly 92% seen once. The sample taken for sequencing was naive CD4+ T cells from PBMCs. These receptors all come from a man aged 18-30 years in good health. Some clones in this sample may be carry-over from other donors' samples. CDR3s include the opening cysteine and the closing phenylalanine or tryptophan. D genes are given only for firm matches. Expanded clones are given a class, and other clones once, few, many or no size at all.

D gene	clone size	V gene	J gene	CDR3 DNA	CDR3 protein
.	.	TRBV28	TRBJ2-5	TGTGCCAGCAGTTTGGGGCAGGTCAACCAAGAGACCCAGTACTTC	CASSLGQVNQETQYF
.	.	TRBV27	TRBJ1-2	TGTGCCACCAGGGAGAGGGTCTCCCTTGGCTACACCTTC	CATRERVSLGYTF
TRBD2	.	TRBV9	TRBJ2-2	TGTGCCAGCAATTATTTTGCGGGAGGTGGTGCCGGGGAGCTGTTTTTT	CASNYFAGGGAGELFF
.	.	TRBV29-1	TRBJ1-2	TGCAGCGTTGCTGGGTGGTCAGGAAACTATGGCTACACCTTC	CSVAGWSGNYGYTF
.	once	TRBV15	TRBJ2-7	TGTGCCACCAGCAGGGAGGGGACTGATTCCTACGAGCAGTACTTC	CATSREGTDSYEQYF
TRBD1	.	TRBV9	TRBJ2-2	TGTGCCAGCAGCGTATTAGGCGGACAGGGAGACACCGGGGAGCTGTTTTTT	CASSVLGGQGDTGELFF
.	.	TRBV29-1	TRBJ2-7	TGCAGCGTTGTCCACCGTCCCAACGAGCAGTACTTC	CSVVHRPNEQYF
.	.	TRBV28	TRBJ2-1	TGTGCCAGCAGTTTACTATCTGGCAATGAGCAGTTCTTC	CASSLLSGNEQFF
.	.	TRBV28	TRBJ2-1	TGTGCCAGCAGTGGCCCCGGCAGCCACAATGAGCAGTTCTTC	CASSGPGSHNEQFF
.	.	TRBV19	TRBJ2-7	TGTGCCAGTAGTATGCAGGGGAGCCCCTACGAGCAGTACTTC	CASSMQGSPYEQYF
TRBD1	.	TRBV28	TRBJ1-2	TGTGCCAGCAGTTCGGTGACAGGGACCTACACCTTC	CASSSVTGTYTF
.	.	TRBV7-2	TRBJ1-1	TGTGCCAGCAGCATACAGGGAGGGAACACTGAAGCTTTCTTT	CASSIQGGNTEAFF
.	.	TRBV28	TRBJ2-3	TGTGCCAGCAGTGGGGCTAGCGTTCCCCCAGATACGCAGTATTTT	CASSGASVPPDTQYF
.	.	TRBV15	TRBJ2-5	TGTGCCACCAGCAGAGGGCGGGAGACCCAGTACTTC	CATSRGRETQYF
.	.	TRBV15	TRBJ2-7	TGTGCCACCAGCAGAGATCCCCCCGGGGTTGGTAGTACAGAGCAGTACTTC	CATSRDPPGVGSTEQYF
TRBD1	once	TRBV19	TRBJ1-1	TGTGCCAGTTTTAGTACAGGGGCGTTTCTGAACACTGAAGCTTTCTTT	CASFSTGAFLNTEAFF
.	once	TRBV5-6	TRBJ2-5	TGTGCCAGCAGCCCGACCGACCGCAGGGTAGGAGAGACCCAGTACTTC	CASSPTDRRVGETQYF
.	.	TRBV28	TRBJ2-7	TGTGCCAGCAGTTTGGGGGGCTACAGCTCCTACGAGCAGTACTTC	CASSLGGYSSYEQYF
TRBD1	.	TRBV18	TRBJ2-7	TGTGCCAGCTCACCCTGGAAGGACAGGGTTAACGACGAGCAGTACTTC	CASSPWKDRVNDEQYF
.	.	TRBV15	TRBJ1-2	TGTGCCACCAGCAGAGGGGATGTCGGGAACTATGGCTACACCTTC	CATSRGDVGNYGYTF
.	.	TRBV7-9	TRBJ1-1	TGTGCCAGCAGCCCGACCCGGGGTCCCGGGGCCCGGAGGGCTTTCTTT	CASSPTRGPGARRAFF
TRBD1	.	TRBV7-2	TRBJ1-1	TGTGCCAGCAGCTTATTAGGACAGGACCTGGGTGAAGCTTTCTTT	CASSLLGQDLGEAFF
TRBD2	.	TRBV6-6	TRBJ2-1	TGTGCCAGCATCCTAGCGGGAACTTACAATGAGCAGTTCTTC	CASILAGTYNEQFF
TRBD1	once	TRBV7-9	TRBJ1-1	TGTGCCAGCAGCCCCCAGGGGGGCACTGAAGCTTTCTTT	CASSPQGGTEAFF
TRBD2	.	TRBV5-1	TRBJ2-1	TGCGCCAGCAGCTTTCTAGCGGGGCTAAACAATGAGCAGTTCTTC	CASSFLAGLNNEQFF
.	.	TRBV5-4	TRBJ2-5	TGTGCCAGCAGCTTTAGCGTACAAGAGACCCAGTACTTC	CASSFSVQETQYF
TRBD2	.	TRBV10-1	TRBJ2-3	TGCGCCAGCAGTGATCTAGCGGGAGGCACAGATACGCAGTATTTT	CASSDLAGGTDTQYF
.	.	TRBV28	TRBJ2-1	TGTGCCAGCACCCGGACCCGCAATGAGCAGTTCTTC	CASTRTRNEQFF
.	.	TRBV7-8	TRBJ1-1	TGTGCCAGCAGCTTTTCAGGAGACACTGAAGCTTTCTTT	CASSFSGDTEAFF
TRBD2	.	TRBV5-1	TRBJ2-2	TGCGCCAGCAGCTTGCCCCTAGCGGTTGACACCGGGGAGCTGTTTTTT	CASSLPLAVDTGELFF
.	.	TRBV28	TRBJ1-5	TGTGCCAGCAGTGACCGAGGTAGCAATCAGCCCCAGCATTTT	CASSDRGSNQPQHF
.	.	TRBV5-8	TRBJ1-1	TGTGCCAGCAGCCCCTACACTGAAGCTTTCTTT	CASSPYTEAFF
TRBD2	.	TRBV9	TRBJ2-3	TGTGCCAGCAGCGTTAGCGGGAGCCCCTTTGGCACAGATACGCAGTATTTT	CASSVSGSPFGTDTQYF
.	.	TRBV28	TRBJ1-2	TGTGCCAGCAGTTTAATGGGTTATGGCTACACCTTC	CASSLMGYGYTF
.	.	TRBV7-3	TRBJ2-1	TGTGCCAGCAGCCCTTCCAATGAGGGTGAGCAGTTCTTC	CASSPSNEGEQFF
.	.	TRBV7-3	TRBJ2-6	TGTGCCAGCAGCTCTAGGGACACCAGCTCTGGGGCCAACGTCCTGACTTTC	CASSSRDTSSGANVLTF
TRBD1	.	TRBV2	TRBJ1-1	TGTGCCAGCAGTGGCGGCAGGGGGAGGGGGTCTAACACTGAAGCTTTCTTT	CASSGGRGRGSNTEAFF
.	.	TRBV30	TRBJ1-1	TGTGCCTGGAGTCCGACCCCCTCTGGGGCTTTCTTT	CAWSPTPSGAFF
TRBD1	.	TRBV6-1	TRBJ1-1	TGTGCCAGCAGTGCTCGAATCGGGCAGGGGGCATTTAGGGCTGAAGCTTTCTTT	CASSARIGQGAFRAEAFF
.	.	TRBV7-8	TRBJ1-1	TGTGCCAGCAGCTTAGGGTACGGGAACACTGAAGCTTTCTTT	CASSLGYGNTEAFF
TRBD1	.	TRBV6-5	TRBJ2-7	TGTGCCAGCAGCCGACAGGGGGTGTACGAGCAGTACTTC	CASSRQGVYEQYF
.	.	TRBV28	TRBJ2-3	TGTGCCAGCAGTTTAAGTACGCCTAGCACAGATACGCAGTATTTT	CASSLSTPSTDTQYF
TRBD2	.	TRBV11-2	TRBJ2-7	TGTGCCAGCAGCTTCTCCTCCGGACTAGCGGCTCCTCTGGAGCAGTACTTC	CASSFSSGLAAPLEQYF
.	.	TRBV30	TRBJ1-6	TGTGCCTGGAGGACAGCAGGGAATTCACCCCTCCACTTT	CAWRTAGNSPLHF
TRBD2	.	TRBV7-9	TRBJ2-1	TGTGCCAGCAGCGCGCGACTAGCGGGAACGAACAATGAGCAGTTCTTC	CASSARLAGTNNEQFF
TRBD2	.	TRBV18	TRBJ2-2	TGTGCCAGCTCACCTAACCTAGCGGGAGTGGCCGGGGAGCTGTTTTTT	CASSPNLAGVAGELFF
TRBD2	.	TRBV5-1	TRBJ2-3	TGCGCCAGCAGCCCGGCTCCGGGACTAGCGGCAGATACGCAGTATTTT	CASSPAPGLAADTQYF
TRBD2	.	TRBV4-3	TRBJ2-7	TGCGCCAGCAGCCTTAGGGGCGGGAGCTACTACGAGCAGTACTTC	CASSLRGGSYYEQYF
.	.	TRBV2	TRBJ2-2	TGTGCCACTGCGCGTACGACCACAAACACCGGGGAGCTGTTTTTT	CATARTTTNTGELFF
.	once	TRBV5-1	TRBJ2-3	TGCGCCAGCAGCTATGCAGATACGCAGTATTTT	CASSYADTQYF